One and the same sample provided the 20 T cell receptor beta chains below, sequenced in a study of blood T cell repertoires in COVID-19. Some clones are missing from TCRdb's copy, which holds only in-frame ones; the method was immunoSEQ multiplex PCR. The table lists 250,000 to 300,000 clones, 75% to 95% of them singletons. Sequencing was performed on PBMCs or T cells enriched from blood (not recorded which). These receptors were taken from a woman aged 25 to 39 who had recovered from COVID-19.

The rearrangement uses TRBV11-2 and TRBJ2-3, with D uncertain. V was pared by 7 bases and J by 3 bases, with 8 bases between. The CDR3 extends over 12 amino acids. Germline V gene sequence: CDR1 SGHAT, CDR2 FQNNGV. CDR3 sequence: CASTPGTDTQYF. For the CDR3, the DNA is TGTGCCAGCACCCCGGGTACAGATACGCAGTATTTT.

J is TRBJ2-1 and V is TRBV10-2, with 15 bases matching TRBD2. This CDR3 region has 17 residues. Germline V gene sequence: CDR1 WSHSY, CDR2 SAAADI. V was clipped by 6 bases and J by 7 bases; unmatched bases: 10. CDR3 nucleotide sequence: TGCGCCAGCAGCCTCAGCCTGGGACTAGCGGGAGGAAATGAGCAGTTCTTC. Translation gives CASSLSLGLAGGNEQFF.

The chain has TRBV24-1 and TRBJ2-5, with TRBD1 matching over 9 bases. This CDR3 comprises 13 residues. Per germline, CDR1 KGHDR and CDR2 SFDVKD. V dropped 5 bases and J dropped 5; count of bases not matched to a gene: 2. The CDR3 sequence is CATSVDRGETQYF. CDR3 in DNA: TGTGCCACCAGTGTCGACAGGGGGGAGACCCAGTACTTC.

V gene TRBV3-1 (or the pseudogene TRBV3-2) combines with J gene TRBJ1-2; D not certain. V was trimmed by 1 base and J by 4 bases, leaving 10 bases between them. Germline V lookup: CDR1 LGHDT, CDR2 YNNKEL (reference sequence). The CDR3 spans 14 residues. DNA of the CDR3: TGTGCCAGCAGCCAAGGACCGGGAACCTATGGCTACACCTTC. Its translation is CASSQGPGTYGYTF.

V usage is TRBV4-2 and J usage is TRBJ2-7, with 10 bases that match TRBD2. The germline gives CDR1 LGHNA, CDR2 YNFKEQ. This CDR3 has 15 amino acids. V lost 2 bases, J lost 4 bases, and 5 bases stayed unmatched. The CDR3 is CASSQTGLAAYEQYF. Written as DNA, the CDR3 is TGTGCCAGCAGCCAAACTGGACTAGCGGCTTACGAGCAGTACTTC.

The V and J genes are TRBV7-9 and TRBJ1-4, with D maybe TRBD1 (6 bases). Per the germline V gene, CDR1 is SEHNR and CDR2 is FQNEAQ (reference sequence). Between the trimmed V and J ends, which lost 5 bases and 2 bases, there was a span of 12 bases. The CDR3 covers 15 residues. CDR3 nucleotides: TGTGCCAGCAGCCCGCGGACAGCGACTAATGAAAAACTGTTTTTT. Encoded protein: CASSPRTATNEKLFF.

The J gene is TRBJ1-5, the V gene TRBV6-5, with D uncertain. Trimming shortened V by 6 bases and J by 0 bases, and 9 bases separated the two germline ends. Germline V gives CDR1 MNHEY, CDR2 SVGAGI. This CDR3 has 14 residues. The CDR3 here is CASRVAYSNQPQHF. CDR3 in DNA: TGTGCCAGCAGAGTAGCTTATAGCAATCAGCCCCAGCATTTT.

V is TRBV7-2 and J is TRBJ1-3; D remains unclear. Germline V gives CDR1 SGHTA, CDR2 FQGNSA. CDR3 length: 14 amino acids. The V and J ends lost 5 bases and 2 bases respectively, with 10 bases between them. CDR3 loop: CASSPPHTGNTIYF. The CDR3 region has the DNA TGTGCCAGCAGCCCCCCACACACTGGAAACACCATATATTTT.

The chain joins TRBV18 to TRBJ2-2, with TRBD2 matching over 9 bases. With 6 bases clipped from V and 4 bases from J, the junction kept 6 bases outside the gene matches. Germline V gene lookup returns CDR1 KGHSH and CDR2 LQKENI. CDR3 size: 15 residues. DNA for the CDR3: TGTGCCAGCTCGTCTAGCGGGACCCCCACCGGGGAGCTGTTTTTT. Translating gives CASSSSGTPTGELFF.

The CDR3 coding sequence is TGTGCCAGCAGCGTAGGGGTTGCGGGAGAGACCCAGTACTTC. It codes for CASSVGVAGETQYF. V usage is TRBV9 and J usage is TRBJ2-5; maybe TRBD2 (5 bases). The ends were cut back, 0 bases at V and 4 bases at J, with 10 bases in the middle. CDR1 SGDLS and CDR2 YYNGEE come from the germline V gene. CDR3 size: 14 residues.

The rearrangement uses TRBV6-5 and TRBJ1-4; 7 bases line up with TRBD1. From germline, CDR1 is MNHEY and CDR2 SVGAGI. Losses at the gene ends were 5 bases for V and 5 bases for J; bases not matched to a gene: 5. CDR3 length: 14 amino acids. CDR3 DNA sequence: TGTGCCAGCAGTCTAACCAGGGGGAATGAAAAACTGTTTTTT. This encodes CASSLTRGNEKLFF.

The V and J genes are TRBV7-9 and TRBJ2-7; TRBD1 matches at 9 bases. Germline CDR1 SEHNR, CDR2 FQNEAQ (reference sequence). The CDR3 sequence is 16 residues long. Germline trimming cut 3 bases from V and 5 bases from J; bases unmatched to any gene: 11. CDR3 sequence (DNA): TGTGCCAGCAGCTTCTTGTCTTGGGACAGGGCAAACGAGCAGTACTTC. It yields the protein CASSFLSWDRANEQYF.

The CDR3 loop is CASSSGQVDGYTF. The CDR3 coding sequence is TGCGCCAGCAGCTCGGGACAGGTCGATGGCTACACCTTC. The chain joins TRBV5-1 to TRBJ1-2, with TRBD1 matching over 8 bases. The CDR3 has 13 amino acids. Germline V gene sequence: CDR1 SGHRS, CDR2 YFSETQ. Trimming cost V 3 bases and J 6 bases; bases outside gene matches: 4.

The sample holds one count of this clone. The chain recombines TRBV15 with TRBJ2-5, with a weak D call TRBD2 (6 bases). Germline V lookup: CDR1 LNHNV, CDR2 YYDKDF (reference sequence). V was clipped by 1 base and J by 5 bases, with 11 bases between them. This CDR3 is built from 14 residues. This chain's CDR3 is CATSRGGVGETQYF. DNA of the CDR3: TGTGCCACCAGCAGAGGGGGGGTGGGTGAGACCCAGTACTTC.

The J gene is TRBJ1-1, the V gene TRBV28, with TRBD1 matching over 7 bases. V gave up 7 bases and J gave up 11 bases; unmatched junction bases: 10. CDR3 size: 12 residues. The germline gives CDR1 MDHEN, CDR2 SYDVKM. CDR3 nucleotide sequence: TGTGCCAGCACCGTGAAGGGGGCGTCTGCTTTCTTT. It encodes CASTVKGASAFF. Full variable domain (remainder filled in from reference TRBV28 and TRBJ1-1): DVKVTQSSRYLVKRTGEKVFLECVQDMDHENMFWYRQDPGLGLRLIYFSYDVKMKEKGDIPEGYSVSREKKERFSLILESASTNQTSMYLCASTVKGASAFFGQGTRLTVV.

V usage is TRBV12-5 and J usage is TRBJ2-3; 8 bases line up with TRBD2. V trimming: 5 bases; J trimming: 2 bases; junction bases outside the gene matches: 12. Germline-derived CDR1 and CDR2 are LGHNT and FRNRAP. The CDR3 is 17 amino acids. The CDR3 sequence: CASGLGLASDNTDTQYF. Here the CDR3 DNA reads TGTGCTAGTGGTCTCGGACTAGCTTCAGACAACACAGATACGCAGTATTTT. The whole variable domain, filled in from reference TRBV12-5 and TRBJ2-3, reads DARVTQTPRHKVTEMGQEVTMRCQPILGHNTVFWYRQTMMQGLELLAYFRNRAPLDDSGMPKDRFSAEMPDATLATLKIQPSEPRDSAVYFCASGLGLASDNTDTQYFGPGTRLTVL.

This CDR3 is CASSPGLAGHYEQYF. CDR3 coding DNA: TGCGCCAGCAGCCCAGGACTAGCGGGCCACTACGAGCAGTACTTC. This rearrangement joins TRBV5-1 to TRBJ2-7, with 11 positions matching TRBD2. After removal of 4 bases from V and 3 bases from J, the junction contained 6 bases not matched to a gene. This CDR3 is built from 15 residues. Germline lookup yields CDR1 SGHRS and CDR2 YFSETQ.

The chain joins TRBV10-3 to TRBJ2-3; 9 bases match TRBD1. The CDR3 has 14 residues. Germline V gene data show CDR1 as ENHRY and CDR2 as SYGVKD. V shed 2 bases and J 3 bases; nucleotides not matched to a gene: 0. This chain's CDR3 is CAISEGQGTDTQYF. CDR3 DNA sequence: TGTGCCATCAGTGAGGGACAGGGGACAGATACGCAGTATTTT.

V gene TRBV14 combines with J gene TRBJ1-1; D is unresolved. The V gene's germline CDR1 is SGHDN and CDR2 FVKESK. The CDR3 consists of 13 residues. V lost 7 bases to trimming and J lost 0 bases, with 9 bases between them. The CDR3 region is CASKRTVNTEAFF. CDR3 DNA: TGTGCCAGCAAGCGGACGGTGAACACTGAAGCTTTCTTT. The full variable domain, rest sourced from reference TRBV14 and TRBJ1-1, is EAGVTQFPSHSVIEKGQTVTLRCDPISGHDNLYWYRRVMGKEIKFLLHFVKESKQDESGMPNNRFLAERTGGTYSTLKVQPAELEDSGVYFCASKRTVNTEAFFGQGTRLTVV.

The V and J genes are TRBV30 and TRBJ2-1; tentatively, D is TRBD2 (5 bases). Germline loops: CDR1 GTSNPN, CDR2 SVGIG (reference sequence). The CDR3 is 11 residues long. Between the trimmed V and J ends, which lost 1 base and 13 bases, there was a span of 11 bases. The CDR3 reads CAWSAASFQFF. CDR3 coding DNA: TGTGCCTGGAGTGCGGCTAGCTTTCAGTTCTTC.